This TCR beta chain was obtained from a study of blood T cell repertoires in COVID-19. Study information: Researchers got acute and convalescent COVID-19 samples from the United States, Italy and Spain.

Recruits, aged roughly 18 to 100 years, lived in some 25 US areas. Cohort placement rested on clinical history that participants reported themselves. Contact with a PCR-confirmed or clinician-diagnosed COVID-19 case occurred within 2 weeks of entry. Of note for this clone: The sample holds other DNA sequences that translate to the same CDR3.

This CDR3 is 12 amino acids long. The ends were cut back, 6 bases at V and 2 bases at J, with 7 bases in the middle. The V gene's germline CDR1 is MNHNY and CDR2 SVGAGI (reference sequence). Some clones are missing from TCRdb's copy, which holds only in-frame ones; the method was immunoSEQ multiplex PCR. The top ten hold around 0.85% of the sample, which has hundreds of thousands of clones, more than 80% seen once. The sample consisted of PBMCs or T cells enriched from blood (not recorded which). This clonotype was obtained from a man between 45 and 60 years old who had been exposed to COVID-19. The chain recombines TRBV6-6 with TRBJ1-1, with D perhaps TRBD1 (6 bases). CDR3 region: CASRQGNTEAFF. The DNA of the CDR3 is TGTGCCAGCAGACAGGGTAACACTGAAGCTTTCTTT.